The source of this T cell receptor (beta chain) is a study of CD8+ T cells in alopecia areata. Study results and caveats: Clonality in lesional scalp, especially alopecia totalis/universalis, exceeded that of normal scalp. Clarity of TCR sharing across patients fell short of that in mice, possibly HLA-related.

Comments on this clone: Its target is not known.

RNA was isolated and reverse transcribed to cDNA, the sequencing template. The repertoire was sequenced with immunoSEQ multiplex PCR; TCRdb's copy has only in-frame clones and lacks some. The sample contains 37,000 or so clones, roughly half of which appear only once. CD4+ cells from 4 to 6 patients were sorted into CD25+CD127- cells. The CDR3 sequence is 18 residues long. Trimming at V came to 2 bases and at J to 5 bases, leaving 12 bases not matched to a gene. Per the germline V gene, CDR1 is SGHTA and CDR2 is FQGNSA. The chain carries TRBV7-2 and TRBJ2-2; 9 bases fit TRBD2. This sequence originates from a human donor with alopecia areata. What was sequenced was CD4+ Tregs sorted from blood. CDR3 residues: CASSLSRGGAGGTGELFF. CDR3 DNA sequence: TGTGCCAGCAGCTTATCTCGCGGGGGGGCTGGTGGAACCGGGGAGCTGTTTTTT.